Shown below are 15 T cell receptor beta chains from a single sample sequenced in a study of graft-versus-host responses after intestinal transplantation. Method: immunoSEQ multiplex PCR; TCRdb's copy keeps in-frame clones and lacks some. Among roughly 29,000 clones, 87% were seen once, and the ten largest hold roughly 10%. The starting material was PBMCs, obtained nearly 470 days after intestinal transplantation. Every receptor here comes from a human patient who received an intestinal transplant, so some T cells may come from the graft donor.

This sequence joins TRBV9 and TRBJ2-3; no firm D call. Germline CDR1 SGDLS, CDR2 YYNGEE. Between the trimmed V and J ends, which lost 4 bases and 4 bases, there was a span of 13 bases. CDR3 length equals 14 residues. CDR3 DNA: TGTGCCAGCAGCACCGTCCCAAGCGCAGATACGCAGTATTTT. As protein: CASSTVPSADTQYF.

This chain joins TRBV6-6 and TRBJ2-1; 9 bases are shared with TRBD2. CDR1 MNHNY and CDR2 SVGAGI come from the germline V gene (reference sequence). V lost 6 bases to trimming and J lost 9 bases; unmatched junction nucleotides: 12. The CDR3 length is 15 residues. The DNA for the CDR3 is TGTGCCAGCAGAACCTTAGCGGGAGCTTTCGGTGAGCAGTTCTTC. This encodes CASRTLAGAFGEQFF.

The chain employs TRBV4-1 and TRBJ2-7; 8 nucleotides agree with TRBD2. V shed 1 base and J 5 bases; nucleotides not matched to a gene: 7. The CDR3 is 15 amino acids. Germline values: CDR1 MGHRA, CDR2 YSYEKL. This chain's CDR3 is CASSQGAGVLDEQYF. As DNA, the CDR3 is TGCGCCAGCAGCCAAGGAGCGGGAGTGCTAGACGAGCAGTACTTC.

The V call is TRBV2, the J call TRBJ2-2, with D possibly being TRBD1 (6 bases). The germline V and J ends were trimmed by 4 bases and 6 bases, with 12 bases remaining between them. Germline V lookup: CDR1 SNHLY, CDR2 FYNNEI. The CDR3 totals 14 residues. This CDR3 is CASSGQVVPGELFF. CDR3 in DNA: TGTGCCAGCAGTGGACAGGTGGTACCCGGGGAGCTGTTTTTT. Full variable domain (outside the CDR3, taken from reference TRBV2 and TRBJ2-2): EPEVTQTPSHQVTQMGQEVILRCVPISNHLYFYWYRQILGQKVEFLVSFYNNEISEKSEIFDDQFSVERPDGSNFTLKIRSTKLEDSAMYFCASSGQVVPGELFFGEGSRLTVL.

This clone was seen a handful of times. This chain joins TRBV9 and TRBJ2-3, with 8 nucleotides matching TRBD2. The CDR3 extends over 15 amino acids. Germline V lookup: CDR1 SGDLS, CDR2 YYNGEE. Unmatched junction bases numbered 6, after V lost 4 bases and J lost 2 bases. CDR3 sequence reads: CASSPAGALTDTQYF. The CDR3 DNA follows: TGTGCCAGCAGCCCAGCGGGGGCCCTCACAGATACGCAGTATTTT.

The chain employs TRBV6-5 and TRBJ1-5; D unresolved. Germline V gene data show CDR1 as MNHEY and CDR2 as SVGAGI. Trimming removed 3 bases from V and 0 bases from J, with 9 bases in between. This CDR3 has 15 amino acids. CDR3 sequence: CASSYGLTSNQPQHF. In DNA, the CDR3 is TGTGCCAGCAGTTATGGACTAACTAGCAATCAGCCCCAGCATTTT.

This CDR3 is CASGVAGARDEQYF. The CDR3 DNA reads as TGTGCCAGCGGAGTAGCGGGAGCGAGGGACGAGCAGTACTTC. The V gene is TRBV5-4, the J gene TRBJ2-7; TRBD2 matches 9 bases. Germline V gives CDR1 SGHNT, CDR2 YYREEE (reference sequence). This CDR3 contains 14 residues. V dropped 7 bases and J dropped 5; count of bases not matched to a gene: 10.

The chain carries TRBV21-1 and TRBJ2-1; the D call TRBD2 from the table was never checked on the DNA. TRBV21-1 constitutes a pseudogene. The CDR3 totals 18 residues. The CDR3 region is CASSSPIYAGGPRNEQFF. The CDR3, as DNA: TGTGCCAGCAGCAGTCCGATCTACGCGGGGGGGCCTAGAAATGAGCAGTTCTTC.

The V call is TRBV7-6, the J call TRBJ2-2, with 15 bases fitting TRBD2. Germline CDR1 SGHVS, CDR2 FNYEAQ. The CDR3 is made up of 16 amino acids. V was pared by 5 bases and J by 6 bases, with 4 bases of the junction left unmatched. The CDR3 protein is CASSIRTSGGAGELFF. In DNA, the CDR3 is TGTGCCAGCAGCATCCGGACTAGCGGGGGGGCCGGGGAGCTGTTTTTT. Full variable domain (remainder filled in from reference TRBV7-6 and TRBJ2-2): GAGVSQSPRYKVTKRGQDVALRCDPISGHVSLYWYRQALGQGPEFLTYFNYEAQQDKSGLPNDRFSAERPEGSISTLTIQRTEQRDSAMYRCASSIRTSGGAGELFFGEGSRLTVL.

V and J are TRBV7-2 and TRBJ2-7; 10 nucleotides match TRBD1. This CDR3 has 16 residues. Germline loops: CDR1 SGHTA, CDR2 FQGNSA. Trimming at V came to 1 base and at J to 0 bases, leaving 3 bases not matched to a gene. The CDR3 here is CASSLGGQGSSYEQYF. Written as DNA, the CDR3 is TGTGCCAGCAGCTTAGGGGGACAGGGGAGCTCCTACGAGCAGTACTTC.

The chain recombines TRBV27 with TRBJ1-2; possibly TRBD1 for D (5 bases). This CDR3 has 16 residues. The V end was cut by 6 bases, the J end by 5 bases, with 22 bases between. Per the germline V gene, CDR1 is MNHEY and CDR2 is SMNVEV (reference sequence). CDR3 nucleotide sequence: TGTGCCAGCAGCCTTACCACGAGGGGCGGGGGTTATGGCTACACCTTC. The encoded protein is CASSLTTRGGGYGYTF.

The chain's CDR3 is CASSPLYGSKGSTDTQYF. CDR3 DNA: TGCGCCAGCAGTCCACTATACGGGAGTAAAGGGAGCACAGATACGCAGTATTTT. The chain carries TRBV4-1 and TRBJ2-3; possible D gene TRBD2, 6 bases. Trimming took 6 bases from V and 0 from J, leaving 22 bases between them. The CDR3 extends over 18 amino acids. Per germline, CDR1 MGHRA and CDR2 YSYEKL.

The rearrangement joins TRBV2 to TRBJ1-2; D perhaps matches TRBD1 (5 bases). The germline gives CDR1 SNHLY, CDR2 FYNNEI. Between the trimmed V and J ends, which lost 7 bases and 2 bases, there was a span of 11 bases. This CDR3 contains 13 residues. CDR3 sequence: CASNVKGNYGYTF. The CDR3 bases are TGTGCCAGCAATGTGAAGGGGAACTATGGCTACACCTTC.

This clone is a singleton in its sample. The CDR3 here is CASSSQGSGTYEQYF. The DNA of the CDR3 is TGTGCCAGCAGCTCTCAGGGTAGTGGGACCTACGAGCAGTACTTC. The chain links TRBV5-6 to TRBJ2-7; D perhaps matches TRBD1 (5 bases). V lost 3 bases and J 2 bases, leaving 15 bases between the germline ends. Germline CDR1 and CDR2: SGHDT and YYEEEE. This CDR3 has 15 amino acids.

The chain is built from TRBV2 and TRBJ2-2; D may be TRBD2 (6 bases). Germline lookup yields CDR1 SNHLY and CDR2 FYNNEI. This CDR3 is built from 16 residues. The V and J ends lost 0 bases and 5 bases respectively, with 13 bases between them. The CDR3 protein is CASSEADGGWTGELFF. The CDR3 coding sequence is TGTGCCAGCAGTGAAGCCGACGGGGGATGGACCGGGGAGCTGTTTTTT.